A single sample gave rise to the 14 T cell receptor beta chains below, sequenced in a study of regulatory T cells in long-lasting Graves disease. TCR beta libraries were built with iRepertoire HTBI primers and Arm-PCR of CDR3 regions. MiXCR was run by TCRdb on the multiplex PCR reads, yielding one entry per CDR3 protein. This sample carries more than 400,000 distinct CDR3 sequences, roughly 15% of them seen once, and the ten largest clones take around 10%. Time point given: newly diagnosed GD, antithyroid drugs for less than 3 months. The authors made the TCR library using RNA they extracted from PBMCs. In addition, the sample was reused for a study of T cells in Graves' hyperthyroidism and ophthalmopathy.

The sequencing here drew on peripheral blood mononuclear cells (PBMCs), taken at new diagnosis, from a patient treated with antithyroid drugs. Source of these receptors: a woman in her 30s with Graves disease.

This clonotype was counted at least ten times. The gene calls are TRBV18 and TRBJ2-3, with a possible D match to TRBD1 (5 bases). Germline V gives CDR1 KGHSH, CDR2 LQKENI. V was cut by 6 bases and J by 2 bases, with 18 bases left in between. The CDR3 has 16 residues. The CDR3 loop reads CASSPTPRAVTDTQYF. The CDR3 DNA follows: TGTGCCAGCTCCCCCACCCCCAGGGCTGTCACAGATACGCAGTATTTT.

This clonotype occurred a few times. The V call is TRBV4-3, the J call TRBJ1-2; D unclear. This CDR3 is 14 amino acids long. CDR1 and CDR2 from the germline V gene are LGHNA and YSLEER. Between the trimmed V and J ends, which lost 0 bases and 8 bases, there was a span of 13 bases. The CDR3 sequence is CASSQDSGSGGYTF. In DNA, the CDR3 is TGCGCCAGCAGCCAAGATTCGGGCAGTGGAGGCTACACCTTC.

Of note for this clonotype: Lacking the conserved final phenylalanine or tryptophan, this CDR3 likely reflects a read error. The chain couples TRBV7-8 to TRBJ1-5; weak D call: TRBD1 (5 bases). CDR3 length equals 15 residues. Germline lookup yields CDR1 SGHVS and CDR2 FQNEAQ. CDR3 protein: CASSLQGNPNQLQHS. CDR3 sequence (DNA): TGTGCCAGCAGCTTACAGGGTAACCCCAATCAGCTCCAGCATTCT.

There are a few counts of this clonotype. A clone one base away is much larger, so this may be a read error. This CDR3 is missing its conserved last phenylalanine or tryptophan, likely due to a read error. The chain joins TRBV3-1 to TRBJ2-5; D is unclear. Trimming took off 1 base at V and 5 bases at J, with 14 bases between the two ends. CDR1 is LGHDT and CDR2 is YNNKEL in the germline V gene (reference sequence). The CDR3 runs 15 residues. CDR3 nucleotide sequence: TGTGCCAGCAGCCAAGTGGCCCCCGTGGCGGAGACCCAGTACCTC. As protein: CASSQVAPVAETQYL.

This clonotype was observed once. The CDR3 protein is CASSLTTDTQHF. The DNA for the CDR3 is TGCGCCAGCAGCTTGACCACAGATACGCAGCATTTT. The rearrangement joins TRBV5-1 to TRBJ2-3, with D unresolved. The J call could be wrong; TRBJ1-5 is a better fit for the DNA end. The germline gives CDR1 SGHRS, CDR2 YFSETQ. CDR3 size: 12 residues.

Concerning this clonotype itself: This may be a read error: a much more frequent sequence differs by one nucleotide. The J gene is TRBJ2-3, the V gene TRBV11-2; D is unclear. CDR1 is SGHAT and CDR2 is FQNNGV in the germline V gene. With 8 bases removed from V and 3 bases from J, the gap between germline ends came to 24 bases. This CDR3 comprises 17 residues. For the CDR3, the DNA is TGTGCCAGCGGCAAGAAAATAACACTTGGAATGACAGATACGCAGTATTTT. Its translation: CASGKKITLGMTDTQYF.

Ten or more counts support this clonotype. The chain couples TRBV6-5 to TRBJ2-7; D uncertain. Trimming cost V 0 bases and J 7 bases, with 16 bases left between them. CDR3 size: 15 residues. Per germline, CDR1 MNHEY and CDR2 SVGAGI. Here the CDR3 reads CASSYSRGAPWEQYF. The CDR3 nucleotides are TGTGCCAGCAGTTACTCCCGCGGAGCCCCTTGGGAGCAGTACTTC.

J is TRBJ2-7 and V is TRBV20-1, with TRBD1 as a possible D gene (6 bases). Germline V gene lookup returns CDR1 DFQATT and CDR2 SNEGSKA (reference sequence). Deletions cut 0 bases from V and 4 bases from J, with 10 bases between. This CDR3 is built from 13 residues. The CDR3 DNA reads as TGCAGTGCTAGAGATCAGGGGAGTTACGAGCAGTACTTC. Amino acid sequence: CSARDQGSYEQYF.

This chain joins TRBV28 and TRBJ2-7; a weak D match, TRBD1 (5 bases). The CDR3 is made up of 14 amino acids. Germline-derived CDR1 and CDR2 are MDHEN and SYDVKM. V lost 6 bases, J lost 7 bases, and 19 bases lay in between. CDR3 region: CASSPVLGRGEQYF. In nucleotides, the CDR3 is TGTGCCAGCAGCCCCGTACTGGGGCGAGGAGAGCAGTACTTC.

This clonotype has only a few counts. V gene TRBV20-1 combines with J gene TRBJ1-2; a weak D match, TRBD1 (5 bases). Trimming took off 6 bases at V and 2 bases at J, with 16 bases between the two ends. Germline V CDR1 and CDR2: DFQATT, SNEGSKA (reference sequence). This CDR3 region has 14 residues. CDR3 residues: CSADPGTWNYGYTF. CDR3 in DNA: TGCAGTGCGGACCCCGGGACCTGGAACTATGGCTACACCTTC.

This clonotype was seen repeatedly, ten times or more. The chain uses TRBV29-1 and TRBJ2-3; D might be TRBD1 (7 bases). The CDR3 has 13 amino acids. The ends were cut back, 6 bases at V and 3 bases at J, with 13 bases in the middle. Germline V gene data show CDR1 as SQVTM and CDR2 as ANQGSEA. This chain's CDR3 is CSVPGGRTDTQYF. The CDR3 coding sequence is TGCAGCGTCCCAGGGGGGAGGACAGATACGCAGTATTTT.

This clonotype came up many times. This chain connects TRBV3-1 to TRBJ2-3, with 10 bases fitting TRBD2. This CDR3 has 16 residues. Germline CDR1 reads LGHDT; CDR2 reads YNNKEL (reference sequence). J gave up 4 bases and V 1 base, and 5 bases lay outside the gene matches. The DNA for the CDR3 is TGTGCCAGCAGCCAAGGCTGGCTAGCGGGGGCAGATACGCAGTATTTT. Protein: CASSQGWLAGADTQYF.

This clonotype has just a few counts. The rearrangement uses TRBV6-2 or TRBV6-3 and TRBJ1-1; D is ambiguous. This CDR3 contains 13 residues. Looked up from germline, CDR1 is MNHEY and CDR2 is SVGEGT. V was trimmed by 2 bases and J by 5 bases, leaving 9 bases between them. The CDR3 reads CASSYLPKTEAFF. CDR3 DNA: TGTGCCAGCAGTTACCTCCCTAAAACTGAAGCTTTCTTT.

This clonotype was recorded many times. The chain has TRBV5-5 and TRBJ2-7; D gene ambiguous. Germline V gene sequence: CDR1 SGHKS, CDR2 YYEKEE (reference sequence). CDR3 length: 16 amino acids. V was pared by 2 bases and J by 0 bases, with 15 bases between. The CDR3: CASSFGHLRISYEQYF. The CDR3 DNA follows: TGTGCCAGCAGCTTTGGCCACCTCAGAATCTCCTACGAGCAGTACTTC.